This T cell receptor beta chain was documented in a study of T-cell reconstitution after alpha-beta-depleted transplantation in children. Study-level results: Once a year had passed after transplant, T-cell counts and diversity came mostly from newly produced T cells.

During its preparation, the TCRbeta library received unique molecular identifiers. TCRdb re-called the PCR reads through MiXCR, storing one row per CDR3 protein. The table has fewer than 1 million distinct CDR3 sequences, less than 20% seen once; the top ten hold 5%. This clonotype turned up a few times. Its antigen is not identified. This TCR derives from a male patient younger than 18 who had a stem cell transplant for acute lymphoblastic leukemia, so the T cells may come from the graft donor. The sample consisted of PBMCs, mostly from graft donor cells, taken 360 days after TCRalphabeta/CD19-depleted stem cell transplant.

The CDR3 here is CASSFGLAPPRDEQFF. In DNA form, the CDR3 reads TGTGCCAGCAGCTTCGGGCTAGCCCCCCCGAGGGATGAGCAGTTCTTC. V usage is TRBV7-2 and J usage is TRBJ2-1; possibly TRBD2 for D (5 bases). This CDR3 spans 16 amino acids. Per germline, CDR1 SGHTA and CDR2 FQGNSA. Between the trimmed V and J ends, which lost 3 bases and 8 bases, there was a span of 20 bases.